The 15 T cell receptor beta chains listed next were all sequenced from one sample in a study of human versus mouse CDR3 diversity and MHC coevolution. The repertoire was sequenced with immunoSEQ multiplex PCR; TCRdb's copy has only in-frame clones and lacks some. The sample includes roughly 80,000 clones, 85% to 95% seen only once; the top ten take approximately 1.5%. Sequencing was performed on naive CD4+ T cells from blood. Sample subset: CD45RO-negative CD62L-positive naive CD4 T cells. Source of these receptors: a person aged 30 to 69 in good health.

The chain uses TRBV6-4 and TRBJ1-4, with D possibly being TRBD1 (5 bases). Germline CDR1 is MRHNA and CDR2 is SNTAGT. Trimming left V 3 bases short and J 3 bases short, with 11 bases between. CDR3 length: 15 amino acids. CDR3 in DNA: TGTGCCAGCAGTGAGCATCAAGGGGCTAATGAAAAACTGTTTTTT. Translating it yields CASSEHQGANEKLFF.

The chain is built from TRBV5-1 and TRBJ2-3; 7 nucleotides line up with TRBD2. Losses at the gene ends were 2 bases for V and 5 bases for J; bases not matched to a gene: 5. CDR3 length: 14 amino acids. Germline assignment: CDR1 SGHRS and CDR2 YFSETQ. CDR3 loop: CASSLAGSQDTQYF. Written as DNA, the CDR3 is TGCGCCAGCAGCTTAGCGGGGTCCCAAGATACGCAGTATTTT.

The V gene is TRBV5-1, the J gene TRBJ2-5; tentative D call: TRBD2 (5 bases). CDR1 is SGHRS and CDR2 is YFSETQ in the germline V gene. The CDR3 extends over 13 amino acids. With 0 bases removed from V and 2 bases from J, the gap between germline ends came to 5 bases. The CDR3 nucleotides read TGCGCCAGCAGCTTGGGCGGGCAAGAGACCCAGTACTTC. Translation: CASSLGGQETQYF.

DNA of the CDR3: TGTGCCAGCAGCGCCGGGACAGGGTTAAATTTCTACGAGCAGTACTTC. Amino acid sequence: CASSAGTGLNFYEQYF. The V call is TRBV9, the J call TRBJ2-7; 9 bases are a match to TRBD1. V trimming: 3 bases; J trimming: 3 bases; junction bases outside the gene matches: 10. Germline V CDR1 and CDR2: SGDLS, YYNGEE. The CDR3 is made up of 16 amino acids.

The chain combines TRBV5-4 with TRBJ1-4, with 8 bases lining up with TRBD1. The V gene's germline CDR1 is SGHNT and CDR2 YYREEE (reference sequence). This CDR3 is 13 amino acids long. V lost 7 bases, J lost 8 bases, and 7 bases stayed unmatched. CDR3 loop: CASSTGAGEKLFF. Written as DNA, the CDR3 is TGTGCCAGCTCGACAGGGGCGGGCGAAAAACTGTTTTTT.

V gene TRBV11-1 combines with J gene TRBJ1-1; TRBD1 might be the D (6 bases). Germline CDR1 is SGHAT and CDR2 is FQDESV (reference sequence). This CDR3 comprises 15 residues. V gave up 1 base and J gave up 1 base, with 10 bases separating them. This CDR3 reads CASSLGTVWNTEAFF. The CDR3 DNA sequence: TGTGCCAGCAGCTTAGGGACAGTTTGGAACACTGAAGCTTTCTTT.

The genes are TRBV7-2 and TRBJ1-6; D not resolved. The V end lost 1 base, the J end lost 5 bases, and 18 bases lay between the germline ends. Germline V CDR1 and CDR2: SGHTA, FQGNSA. The CDR3 is 18 amino acids. The CDR3 coding sequence is TGTGCCAGCAGCTTAGGCCCTCCCAAAGCGTATAATAATTCACCCCTCCACTTT. Translating gives CASSLGPPKAYNNSPLHF.

The J gene is TRBJ2-2, the V gene TRBV5-1, with D maybe TRBD2 (6 bases). Trimming removed 0 bases from V and 4 bases from J, with 13 bases in between. Germline V gives CDR1 SGHRS, CDR2 YFSETQ. This CDR3 contains 16 residues. In DNA form, the CDR3 reads TGCGCCAGCAGCTTGGACGGGAGACCTCTCACCGGGGAGCTGTTTTTT. This translates into CASSLDGRPLTGELFF.

On this clone: At one end the junction does not follow the germline gene, possibly because of a read error. V is TRBV6-1 and J is TRBJ2-7; 9 nucleotides line up with TRBD1. Germline V gene lookup returns CDR1 MNHNS and CDR2 SASEGT. This CDR3 contains 16 residues. CDR3 in DNA: TGTGCCAGCGGTGAAATACCCCGGGACAGGGCGGGCGAGCAGTACTTC. Translated: CASGEIPRDRAGEQYF.

This clone was seen just once. The rearrangement joins TRBV19 to TRBJ2-7; a weak D match, TRBD2 (5 bases). Germline values: CDR1 LNHDA, CDR2 SQIVND (reference sequence). The CDR3 spans 11 residues. V dropped 5 bases and J dropped 8 bases, with 10 bases sitting between them. In DNA form, the CDR3 reads TGTGCCAGTAGTGCCGGGGTAAAGCAGTACTTC. This codes for CASSAGVKQYF. The whole variable domain, remainder taken from reference TRBV19 and TRBJ2-7, is DGGITQSPKYLFRKEGQNVTLSCEQNLNHDAMYWYRQDPGQGLRLIYYSQIVNDFQKGDIAEGYSVSREKKESFPLTVTSAQKNPTAFYLCASSAGVKQYFGPGTRLTVT.

The genes are TRBV19 and TRBJ2-3; no reliable D call. V gave up 2 bases and J gave up 9 bases, with 9 bases separating them. The CDR3 consists of 12 residues. The germline V gene has CDR1 LNHDA and CDR2 SQIVND (reference sequence). CDR3 bases: TGTGCCAGTAGTATATCGCTAGAAACGCAGTATTTT. Amino acid sequence: CASSISLETQYF.

The chain combines TRBV19 with TRBJ2-1; D is possibly TRBD2 (6 bases). The V and J ends lost 0 bases and 0 bases respectively, with 9 bases between them. Germline CDR1 is LNHDA and CDR2 is SQIVND (reference sequence). The CDR3 has 16 amino acids. The chain's CDR3 is CASSIDREVSYNEQFF. CDR3 sequence (DNA): TGTGCCAGTAGTATAGACAGGGAGGTCTCCTACAATGAGCAGTTCTTC.

This clone was found a few times. The genes are TRBV28 and TRBJ2-7; maybe TRBD1 (5 bases). Germline CDR1 MDHEN, CDR2 SYDVKM. This CDR3 is built from 14 residues. V shed 4 bases and J shed 1 base, with 11 bases lying between them. This chain's CDR3 is CASSSPQGSYEQYF. Here the CDR3 DNA reads TGTGCCAGCAGTTCCCCCCAGGGTTCCTACGAGCAGTACTTC.

This chain uses TRBV19 with TRBJ2-7; D not resolved. This CDR3 has 15 amino acids. V lost 1 base to trimming and J lost 4 bases, with 14 bases between them. Germline V gene data show CDR1 as LNHDA and CDR2 as SQIVND (reference sequence). CDR3 region: CASSIVGRLSYEQYF. CDR3 DNA: TGTGCCAGTAGTATAGTAGGCAGGCTGTCATACGAGCAGTACTTC. Variable domain in full (rest from reference TRBV19 and TRBJ2-7): DGGITQSPKYLFRKEGQNVTLSCEQNLNHDAMYWYRQDPGQGLRLIYYSQIVNDFQKGDIAEGYSVSREKKESFPLTVTSAQKNPTAFYLCASSIVGRLSYEQYFGPGTRLTVT.

The chain employs TRBV7-2 and TRBJ1-1, with a possible D match to TRBD1 (6 bases). Trimming took off 5 bases at V and 3 bases at J, with 19 bases between the two ends. The length of the CDR3 is 16 residues. Germline V gives CDR1 SGHTA, CDR2 FQGNSA. The CDR3 nucleotides are TGTGCCAGCAGCCACTATACGGGGGGCCGGGACACTGAAGCTTTCTTT. It encodes CASSHYTGGRDTEAFF. The complete variable domain, with remaining parts taken from reference TRBV7-2 and TRBJ1-1, reads GAGVSQSPSNKVTEKGKDVELRCDPISGHTALYWYRQSLGQGLEFLIYFQGNSAPDKSGLPSDRFSAERTGGSVSTLTIQRTQQEDSAVYLCASSHYTGGRDTEAFFGQGTRLTVV.